The clone carrying this T cell receptor beta chain was recorded once. TCRdb's table, derived via immunoSEQ multiplex PCR, lists solely in-frame clones and lacks some. Of 130,000 to 150,000 clones listed, about 91% were seen once; the top ten hold more than 13%. The sample comes from a study of T cell responses to AZD1222 COVID-19 vaccine. Study-wide context: Samples with a second dose at about 4 or about 12 weeks were pooled together.

The CDR3 runs to 15 residues. Germline V gives CDR1 MDHEN, CDR2 SYDVKM. J was trimmed by 5 bases and V by 6 bases; bases with no gene match: 12. The chain uses TRBV28 and TRBJ1-1, with 7 bases aligning to TRBD1. Material: peripheral blood, obtained on day 0 of AZD1222 vaccination. This sequence originates from an adult in good health. The CDR3 region is CASRSTGEARTEAFF. The CDR3 DNA sequence: TGTGCCAGCAGGTCAACAGGGGAGGCTCGGACTGAAGCTTTCTTT.